One and the same sample provided the 15 T cell receptor beta chains below, sequenced in a study of blood T cell repertoires in COVID-19. Only in-frame clones appear in the TCRdb table, and some are missing; sequencing was by immunoSEQ multiplex PCR. The sample comprises 210,000 or so clones, under 90% of which are singletons, and around 7% rests with the top ten. The source material was peripheral blood. The receptors shown here come from a man aged 40-50 years with acute or convalescent COVID-19.

The gene calls are TRBV5-6 and TRBJ2-3; D is unclear. The V end was cut by 7 bases, the J end by 6 bases, with 15 bases between. The CDR3 consists of 13 residues. Germline CDR1 is SGHDT and CDR2 is YYEEEE. In DNA, the CDR3 is TGTGCCAGCCGCCTTCAGTTCGGGGATACGCAGTATTTT. It is translated as CASRLQFGDTQYF. Supplemented by reference TRBV5-6 and TRBJ2-3, the full variable domain reads DAGVTQSPTHLIKTRGQQVTLRCSPKSGHDTVSWYQQALGQGPQFIFQYYEEEERQRGNFPDRFSGHQFPNYSSELNVNALLLGDSALYLCASRLQFGDTQYFGPGTRLTVL.

V is TRBV11-2 and J is TRBJ1-3; no firm D call. The CDR3 runs 15 residues. Per germline, CDR1 SGHAT and CDR2 FQNNGV. The ends were cut back, 0 bases at V and 0 bases at J, with 6 bases in the middle. The CDR3 loop is CASSLDPSSGNTIYF. As DNA, the CDR3 is TGTGCCAGCAGCTTAGACCCGAGCTCTGGAAACACCATATATTTT.

The J gene is TRBJ2-3, the V gene TRBV5-5; possible D gene TRBD2, 5 bases. The germline gives CDR1 SGHKS, CDR2 YYEKEE (reference sequence). Trimming stripped 5 bases from V and 2 bases from J, with 12 bases between. The CDR3 sequence is 14 residues long. The CDR3 reads CASSGPGFTDTQYF. CDR3 bases: TGTGCCAGCAGTGGCCCGGGGTTCACAGATACGCAGTATTTT.

This clone was observed a few times. The V and J genes are TRBV7-2 and TRBJ1-6; 7 nucleotides align to TRBD1. The CDR3 has 15 amino acids. The germline gives CDR1 SGHTA, CDR2 FQGNSA. J lost 5 bases, V lost 5 bases, and 6 bases had no gene match. The CDR3, as DNA: TGTGCCAGCAGCACATCCGGGACAGATAATTCACCCCTCCACTTT. It yields the protein CASSTSGTDNSPLHF.

The chain recombines TRBV5-4 with TRBJ1-2; TRBD1 aligns across 8 bases. The CDR3 is 15 amino acids. Germline CDR1 is SGHNT and CDR2 is YYREEE (reference sequence). Germline trimming cut 2 bases from V and 8 bases from J; bases unmatched to any gene: 11. CDR3 in amino acids: CASSLGQGLLQGYTF. CDR3 in DNA: TGTGCCAGCAGCTTAGGACAGGGCCTCCTGCAGGGCTACACCTTC.

This chain connects TRBV6-5 to TRBJ1-6; 8 nucleotides align to TRBD1. V lost 6 bases and J lost 7; bases outside the gene matches: 8. This CDR3 is 15 amino acids long. The germline CDR1 and CDR2 sequences are MNHEY and SVGAGI. This chain's CDR3 is CASRRDRGWNSPLHF. As DNA, the CDR3 is TGTGCCAGCAGAAGAGACAGGGGATGGAATTCACCCCTCCACTTT.

This sequence joins TRBV18 and TRBJ1-1; D gene unclear. Trimming took 2 bases from V and 1 from J, leaving 8 bases between them. The CDR3 is 14 residues long. CDR1 is KGHSH, CDR2 LQKENI, per germline. The CDR3 bases are TGTGCCAGCTCACCAGGCGGAGGGAACACTGAAGCTTTCTTT. As protein: CASSPGGGNTEAFF. The full variable domain, rest sourced from reference TRBV18 and TRBJ1-1, is NAGVMQNPRHLVRRRGQEARLRCSPMKGHSHVYWYRQLPEEGLKFMVYLQKENIIDESGMPKERFSAEFPKEGPSILRIQQVVRGDSAAYFCASSPGGGNTEAFFGQGTRLTVV.

V and J are TRBV7-2 and TRBJ1-1; perhaps TRBD1 as D (5 bases). V was pared by 4 bases and J by 5 bases, with 11 bases between. From germline, CDR1 is SGHTA and CDR2 FQGNSA. The CDR3 runs to 13 residues. CDR3 sequence (DNA): TGTGCCAGCAGCTCAAATCAGGGAACTGAAGCTTTCTTT. Protein: CASSSNQGTEAFF.

The chain employs TRBV7-6 and TRBJ2-2; 13 nucleotides agree with TRBD2. The germline V gene encodes CDR1 SGHVS and CDR2 FNYEAQ. Trimming took 5 bases from V and 1 from J; bases not matched to a gene: 7. The CDR3 is 18 residues long. Here the CDR3 DNA reads TGTGCCAGCAGCGAAAGGACTAGCGGGGGCCTGAACACCGGGGAGCTGTTTTTT. Translation gives CASSERTSGGLNTGELFF.

This chain connects TRBV9 to TRBJ2-1; a possible D gene is TRBD1 (7 bases). Trimming stripped 0 bases from V and 0 bases from J, with 16 bases between. Germline V gene data show CDR1 as SGDLS and CDR2 as YYNGEE. The CDR3 covers 18 residues. CDR3 DNA sequence: TGTGCCAGCAGCGTAGAGGGGGCGGGGCCTTCCTCCTACAATGAGCAGTTCTTC. This translates into CASSVEGAGPSSYNEQFF.

This clone was seen only a few times. The V and J genes are TRBV4-2 and TRBJ1-3, with 9 bases matching TRBD1. Germline assignment: CDR1 LGHNA and CDR2 YNFKEQ. This CDR3 is built from 16 residues. V lost 0 bases, J lost 4 bases, and 4 bases stayed unmatched. The CDR3 sequence: CASSQETGGAGNTIYF. DNA of the CDR3: TGTGCCAGCAGCCAAGAGACAGGGGGTGCCGGAAACACCATATATTTT.

The J gene is TRBJ1-6, the V gene TRBV7-9; D unresolved. The CDR3 is 14 residues long. V lost 2 bases, J lost 4 bases, and 6 bases lay in between. Germline V gene data show CDR1 as SEHNR and CDR2 as FQNEAQ (reference sequence). CDR3 bases: TGTGCCAGCAGCTTAACGGGGTATAATTCACCCCTCCACTTT. As protein: CASSLTGYNSPLHF. The whole variable domain, remainder taken from reference TRBV7-9 and TRBJ1-6, is DTGVSQNPRHKITKRGQNVTFRCDPISEHNRLYWYRQTLGQGPEFLTYFQNEAQLEKSRLLSDRFSAERPKGSFSTLEIQRTEQGDSAMYLCASSLTGYNSPLHFGNGTRLTVT.

The chain carries TRBV27 and TRBJ1-4, with a tentative D call TRBD1 (6 bases). Trimming left V 5 bases short and J 7 bases short, with 20 bases between. The length of the CDR3 is 16 residues. Germline CDR1 reads MNHEY; CDR2 reads SMNVEV (reference sequence). CDR3 sequence: CASSKGGGYRIEKLFF. The CDR3 nucleotides are TGTGCCAGCAGTAAGGGCGGGGGCTATAGGATTGAAAAACTGTTTTTT.

This chain links TRBV7-2 with TRBJ2-3, with unresolved D. The CDR3 contains 15 residues. CDR1 and CDR2 (germline): SGHTA, FQGNSA. Trimming cost V 5 bases and J 4 bases, with 16 bases left between them. The CDR3 spells CASSPPLGGADTQYF. The DNA for the CDR3 is TGTGCCAGCAGCCCCCCCCTCGGCGGAGCAGATACGCAGTATTTT.

The chain couples TRBV6-5 to TRBJ2-7; D may be TRBD2 (5 bases). Trimming shortened V by 5 bases and J by 6 bases, and 8 bases separated the two germline ends. The germline V gene has CDR1 MNHEY and CDR2 SVGAGI. There are 11 residues in the CDR3. The CDR3 spells CASSPRGEQYF. The CDR3 nucleotides read TGTGCCAGCAGTCCCCGGGGCGAGCAGTACTTC.